This TCR beta chain was recorded in a study of CD8 T cells in ankylosing spondylitis. This clonotype was recorded many times. The antigen remains undetermined. Study results and limitations: Characteristic of ankylosing spondylitis blood, it appeared, was a TCR beta motif comprising about 8 highly homologous variants. Researchers reportedly found disease-linked clones significantly enriched in matched ankylosing spondylitis synovial fluid.

The CDR3 is made up of 13 amino acids. V lost 6 bases, J lost 4 bases, and 8 bases stayed unmatched. The germline gives CDR1 SQVTM, CDR2 ANQGSEA. Quantitative molecular-barcoded 5'-RACE generated the TCR beta libraries. TCRdb processed the 5' RACE reads anew with MiXCR; each CDR3 protein has one entry. The data contain approximately 40,000 distinct CDR3 sequences, about 6% of them singletons. The sequenced sample was blood, either unsorted or a sorted T cell fraction (not recorded which). The clonotype comes from a male donor with ankylosing spondylitis or in good health (not recorded which). The chain employs TRBV29-1 and TRBJ2-5, with 7 bases identical to TRBD1. Here the CDR3 reads CSVANTGAETQYF. Written as DNA, the CDR3 is TGCAGCGTCGCCAACACAGGGGCAGAGACCCAGTACTTC. The variable domain in full, with the rest retrieved from reference TRBV29-1 and TRBJ2-5, is SAVISQKPSRDICQRGTSLTIQCQVDSQVTMMFWYRQQPGQSLTLIATANQGSEATYESGFVIDKFPISRPNLTFSTLTVSNMSPEDSSIYLCSVANTGAETQYFGPGTRLLVL.